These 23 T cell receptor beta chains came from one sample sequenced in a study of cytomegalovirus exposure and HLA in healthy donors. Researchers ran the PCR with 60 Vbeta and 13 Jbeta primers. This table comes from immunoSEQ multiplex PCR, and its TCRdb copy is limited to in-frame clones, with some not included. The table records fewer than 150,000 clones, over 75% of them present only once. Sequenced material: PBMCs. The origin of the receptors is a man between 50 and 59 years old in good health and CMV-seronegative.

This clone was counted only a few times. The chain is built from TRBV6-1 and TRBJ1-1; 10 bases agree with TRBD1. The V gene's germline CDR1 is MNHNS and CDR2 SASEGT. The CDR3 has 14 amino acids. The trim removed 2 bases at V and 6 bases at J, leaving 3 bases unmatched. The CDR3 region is CASSERDRGAEAFF. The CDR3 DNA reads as TGTGCCAGCAGTGAAAGGGACAGGGGCGCTGAAGCTTTCTTT.

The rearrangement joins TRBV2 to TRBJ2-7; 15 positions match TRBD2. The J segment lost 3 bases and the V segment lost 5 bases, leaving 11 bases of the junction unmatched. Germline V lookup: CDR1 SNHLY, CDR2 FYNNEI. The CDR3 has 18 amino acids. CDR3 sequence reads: CASSSGLAGGRTVYEQYF. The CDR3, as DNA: TGTGCCAGCAGTTCGGGACTAGCGGGAGGCCGAACAGTCTACGAGCAGTACTTC.

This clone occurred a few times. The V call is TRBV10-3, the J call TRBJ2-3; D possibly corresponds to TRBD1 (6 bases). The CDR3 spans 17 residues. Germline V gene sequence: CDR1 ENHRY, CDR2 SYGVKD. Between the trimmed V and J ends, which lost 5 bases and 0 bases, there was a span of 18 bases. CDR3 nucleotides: TGTGCCATCAGTCCGTTTTCTGCCGGGACAAGCACAGATACGCAGTATTTT. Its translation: CAISPFSAGTSTDTQYF.

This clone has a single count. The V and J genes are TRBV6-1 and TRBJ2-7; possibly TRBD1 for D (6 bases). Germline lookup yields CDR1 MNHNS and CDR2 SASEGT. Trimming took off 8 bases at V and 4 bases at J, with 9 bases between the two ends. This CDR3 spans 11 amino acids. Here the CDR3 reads CASQQGYEQYF. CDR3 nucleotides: TGTGCCAGCCAACAGGGTTACGAGCAGTACTTC.

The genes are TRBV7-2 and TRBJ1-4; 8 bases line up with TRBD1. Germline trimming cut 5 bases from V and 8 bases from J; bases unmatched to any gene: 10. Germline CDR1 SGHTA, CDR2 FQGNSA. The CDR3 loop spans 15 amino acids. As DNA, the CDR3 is TGTGCCAGCAGCATAAGAAACAGGGGGGTAGAAAAACTGTTTTTT. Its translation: CASSIRNRGVEKLFF.

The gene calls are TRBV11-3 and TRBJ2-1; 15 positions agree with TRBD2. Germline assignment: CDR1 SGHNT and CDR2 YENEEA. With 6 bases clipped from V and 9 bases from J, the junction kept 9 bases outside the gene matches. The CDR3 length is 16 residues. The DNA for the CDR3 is TGTGCCAGCAGTCGGACTAGCGGGAGGGCCCTCGGTGAGCAGTTCTTC. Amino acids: CASSRTSGRALGEQFF.

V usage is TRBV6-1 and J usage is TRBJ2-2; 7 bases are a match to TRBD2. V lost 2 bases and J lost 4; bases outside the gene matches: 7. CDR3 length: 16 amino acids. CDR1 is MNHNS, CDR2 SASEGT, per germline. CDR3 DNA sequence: TGTGCCAGCAGTGAAATGGCGGGAGTGGGCACCGGGGAGCTGTTTTTT. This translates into CASSEMAGVGTGELFF.

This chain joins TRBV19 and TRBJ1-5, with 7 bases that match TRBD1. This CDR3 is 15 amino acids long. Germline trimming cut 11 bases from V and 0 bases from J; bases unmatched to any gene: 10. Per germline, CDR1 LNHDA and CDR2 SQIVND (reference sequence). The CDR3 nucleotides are TGTGCCTCCCGGGACAGAAAGTATAGCAATCAGCCCCAGCATTTT. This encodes CASRDRKYSNQPQHF.

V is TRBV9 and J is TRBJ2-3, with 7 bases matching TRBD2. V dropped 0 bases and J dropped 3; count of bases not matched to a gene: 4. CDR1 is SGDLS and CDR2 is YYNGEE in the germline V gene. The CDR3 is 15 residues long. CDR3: CASSVAGGRTDTQYF. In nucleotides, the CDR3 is TGTGCCAGCAGCGTAGCTGGCGGGAGAACAGATACGCAGTATTTT.

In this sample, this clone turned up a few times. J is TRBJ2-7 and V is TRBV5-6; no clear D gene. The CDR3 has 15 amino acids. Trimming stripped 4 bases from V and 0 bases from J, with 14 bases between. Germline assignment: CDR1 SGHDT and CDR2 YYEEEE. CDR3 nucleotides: TGTGCCAGCAGCCTCCCAGACACCAGCTCCTACGAGCAGTACTTC. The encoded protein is CASSLPDTSSYEQYF.

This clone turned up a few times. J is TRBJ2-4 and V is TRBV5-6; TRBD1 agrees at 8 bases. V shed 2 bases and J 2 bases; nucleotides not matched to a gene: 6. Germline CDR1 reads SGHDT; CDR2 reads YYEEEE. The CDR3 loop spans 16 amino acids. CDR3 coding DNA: TGTGCCAGCAGCTTCCGTGGGACAGGCCCCAAAAACATTCAGTACTTC. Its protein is CASSFRGTGPKNIQYF.

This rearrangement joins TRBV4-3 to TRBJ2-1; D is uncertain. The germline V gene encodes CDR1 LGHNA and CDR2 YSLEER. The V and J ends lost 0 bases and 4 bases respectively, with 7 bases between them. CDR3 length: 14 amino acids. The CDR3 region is CASSQDSGYNEQFF. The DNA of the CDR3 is TGCGCCAGCAGCCAAGATTCAGGATACAATGAGCAGTTCTTC.

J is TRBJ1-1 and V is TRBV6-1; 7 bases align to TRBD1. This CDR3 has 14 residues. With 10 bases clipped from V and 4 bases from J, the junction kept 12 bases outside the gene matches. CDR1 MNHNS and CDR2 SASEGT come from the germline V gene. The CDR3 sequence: CATTSLQGITEAFF. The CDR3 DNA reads TGTGCCACCACGTCACTACAGGGGATCACTGAAGCTTTCTTT.

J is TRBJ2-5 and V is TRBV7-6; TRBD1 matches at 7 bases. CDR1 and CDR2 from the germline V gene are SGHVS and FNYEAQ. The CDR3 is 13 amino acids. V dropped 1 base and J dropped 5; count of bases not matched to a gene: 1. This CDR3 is CASSLDRGETQYF. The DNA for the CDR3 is TGTGCCAGCAGCTTAGACAGGGGTGAGACCCAGTACTTC.

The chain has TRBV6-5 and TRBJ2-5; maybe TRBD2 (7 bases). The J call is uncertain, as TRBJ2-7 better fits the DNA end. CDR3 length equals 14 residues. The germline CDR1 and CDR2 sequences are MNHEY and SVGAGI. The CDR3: CASSYTGGPYEQYF. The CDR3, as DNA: TGTGCCAGCAGTTACACGGGGGGCCCTTACGAGCAGTACTTC.

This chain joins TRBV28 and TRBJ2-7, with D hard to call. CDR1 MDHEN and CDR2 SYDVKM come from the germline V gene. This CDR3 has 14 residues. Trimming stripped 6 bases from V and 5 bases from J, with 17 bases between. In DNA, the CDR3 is TGTGCCAGCAGGCCTGCCCCATACGAGGACGAGCAGTACTTC. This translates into CASRPAPYEDEQYF.

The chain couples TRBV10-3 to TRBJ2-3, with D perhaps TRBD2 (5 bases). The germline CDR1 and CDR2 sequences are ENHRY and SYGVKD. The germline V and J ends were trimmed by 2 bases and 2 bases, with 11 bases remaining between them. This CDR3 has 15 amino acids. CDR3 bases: TGTGCCATCAGTGAGGGCGGGTTATACACAGATACGCAGTATTTT. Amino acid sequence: CAISEGGLYTDTQYF.

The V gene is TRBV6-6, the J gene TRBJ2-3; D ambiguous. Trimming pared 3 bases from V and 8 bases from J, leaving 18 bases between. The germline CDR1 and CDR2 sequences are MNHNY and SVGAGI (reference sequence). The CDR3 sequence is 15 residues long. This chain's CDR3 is CASSYSGLPLATQYF. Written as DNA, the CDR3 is TGTGCCAGCAGTTATTCGGGTCTCCCACTGGCTACGCAGTATTTT.

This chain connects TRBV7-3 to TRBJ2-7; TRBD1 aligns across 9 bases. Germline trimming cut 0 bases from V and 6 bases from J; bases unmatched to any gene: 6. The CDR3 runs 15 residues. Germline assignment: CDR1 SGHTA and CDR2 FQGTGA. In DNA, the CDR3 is TGTGCCAGCAGCTTAACGGGGACAGGGTCCGGCGAGCAGTACTTC. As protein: CASSLTGTGSGEQYF.

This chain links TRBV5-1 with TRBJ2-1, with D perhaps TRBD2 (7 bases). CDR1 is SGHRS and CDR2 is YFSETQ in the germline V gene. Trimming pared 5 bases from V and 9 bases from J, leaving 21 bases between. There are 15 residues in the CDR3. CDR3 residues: CASSPEGGPGGEQFF. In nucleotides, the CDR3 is TGCGCCAGCAGTCCAGAGGGGGGGCCGGGCGGTGAGCAGTTCTTC.

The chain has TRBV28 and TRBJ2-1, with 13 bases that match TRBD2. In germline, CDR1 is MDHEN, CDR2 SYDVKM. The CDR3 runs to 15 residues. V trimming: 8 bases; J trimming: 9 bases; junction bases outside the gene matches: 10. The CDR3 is CASGGRTSGSSEQFF. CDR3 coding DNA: TGTGCCAGCGGTGGTAGGACTAGCGGGAGTAGTGAGCAGTTCTTC.

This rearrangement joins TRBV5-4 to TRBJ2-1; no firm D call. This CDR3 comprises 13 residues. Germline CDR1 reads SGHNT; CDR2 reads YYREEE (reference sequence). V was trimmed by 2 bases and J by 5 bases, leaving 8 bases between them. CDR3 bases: TGTGCCAGCAGCTTTGGGCAGGACAATGAGCAGTTCTTC. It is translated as CASSFGQDNEQFF.

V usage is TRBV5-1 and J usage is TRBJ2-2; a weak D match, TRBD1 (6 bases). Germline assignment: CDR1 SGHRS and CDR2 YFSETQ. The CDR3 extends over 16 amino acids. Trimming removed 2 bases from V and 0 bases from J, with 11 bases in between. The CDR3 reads CASSLWSGANTGELFF. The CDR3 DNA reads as TGCGCCAGCAGCTTATGGTCAGGGGCGAACACCGGGGAGCTGTTTTTT.